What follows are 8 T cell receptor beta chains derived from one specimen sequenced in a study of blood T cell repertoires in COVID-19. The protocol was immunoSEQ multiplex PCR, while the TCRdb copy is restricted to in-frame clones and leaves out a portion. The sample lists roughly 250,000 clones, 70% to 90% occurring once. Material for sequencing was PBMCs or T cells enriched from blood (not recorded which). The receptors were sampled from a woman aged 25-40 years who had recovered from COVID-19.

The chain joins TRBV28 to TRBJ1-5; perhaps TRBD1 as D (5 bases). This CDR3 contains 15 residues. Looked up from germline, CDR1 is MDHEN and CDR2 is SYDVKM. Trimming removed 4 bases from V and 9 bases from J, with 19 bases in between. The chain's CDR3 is CASSSLQGNMRPQHF. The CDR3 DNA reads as TGTGCCAGCAGTTCCCTCCAGGGTAACATGCGGCCCCAGCATTTT.

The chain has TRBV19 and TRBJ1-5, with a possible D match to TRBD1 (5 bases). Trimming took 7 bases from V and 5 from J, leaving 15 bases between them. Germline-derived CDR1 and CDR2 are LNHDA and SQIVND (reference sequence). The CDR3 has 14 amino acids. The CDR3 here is CASTGGVGDQPQHF. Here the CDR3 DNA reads TGTGCCAGTACCGGAGGGGTGGGGGATCAGCCCCAGCATTTT.

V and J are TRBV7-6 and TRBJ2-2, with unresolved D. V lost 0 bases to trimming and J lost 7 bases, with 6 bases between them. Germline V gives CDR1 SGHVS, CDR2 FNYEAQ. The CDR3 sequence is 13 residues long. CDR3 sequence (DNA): TGTGCCAGCAGCTTAGCGTCTAGCGGGGAGCTGTTTTTT. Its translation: CASSLASSGELFF.

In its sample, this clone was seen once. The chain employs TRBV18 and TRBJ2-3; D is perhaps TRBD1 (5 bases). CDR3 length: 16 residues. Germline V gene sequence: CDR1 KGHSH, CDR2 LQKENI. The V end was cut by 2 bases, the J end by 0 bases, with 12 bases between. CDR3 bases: TGTGCCAGCTCACCATTGTCGGACACTAGCACAGATACGCAGTATTTT. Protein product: CASSPLSDTSTDTQYF.

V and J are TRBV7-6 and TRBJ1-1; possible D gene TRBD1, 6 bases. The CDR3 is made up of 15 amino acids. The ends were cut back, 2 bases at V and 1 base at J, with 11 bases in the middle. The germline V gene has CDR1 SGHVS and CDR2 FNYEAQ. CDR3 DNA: TGTGCCAGCAGCTTATATGCGACAGGGAACACTGAAGCTTTCTTT. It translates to CASSLYATGNTEAFF.

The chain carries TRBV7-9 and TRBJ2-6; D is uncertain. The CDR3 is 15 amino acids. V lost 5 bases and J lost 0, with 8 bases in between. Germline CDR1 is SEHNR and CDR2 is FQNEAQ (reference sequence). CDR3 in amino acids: CASSPLSSGANVLTF. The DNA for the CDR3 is TGTGCCAGCAGCCCTTTGAGCTCTGGGGCCAACGTCCTGACTTTC.

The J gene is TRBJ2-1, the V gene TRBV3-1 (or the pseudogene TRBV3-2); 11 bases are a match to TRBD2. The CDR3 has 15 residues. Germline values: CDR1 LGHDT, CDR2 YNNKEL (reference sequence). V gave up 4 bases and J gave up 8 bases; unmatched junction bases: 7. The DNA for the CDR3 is TGTGCCAGCAGCCCGGTAGCGGGAGGGCCCTATGAGCAGTTCTTC. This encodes CASSPVAGGPYEQFF.

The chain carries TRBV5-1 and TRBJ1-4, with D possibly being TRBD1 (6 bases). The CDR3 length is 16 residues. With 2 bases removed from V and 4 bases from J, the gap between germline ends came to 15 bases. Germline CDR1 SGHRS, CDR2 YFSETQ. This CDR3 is CASSFRDNAFNEKLFF. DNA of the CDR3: TGCGCCAGCAGCTTCCGGGACAACGCCTTTAATGAAAAACTGTTTTTT.